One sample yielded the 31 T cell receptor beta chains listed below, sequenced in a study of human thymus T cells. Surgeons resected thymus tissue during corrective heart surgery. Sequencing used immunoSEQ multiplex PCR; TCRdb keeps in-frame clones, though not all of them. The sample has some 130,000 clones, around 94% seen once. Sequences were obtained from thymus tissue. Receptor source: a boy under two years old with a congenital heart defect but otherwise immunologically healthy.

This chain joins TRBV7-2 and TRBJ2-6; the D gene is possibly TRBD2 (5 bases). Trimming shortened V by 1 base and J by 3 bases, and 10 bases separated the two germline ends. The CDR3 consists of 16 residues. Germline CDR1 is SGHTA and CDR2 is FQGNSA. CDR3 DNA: TGTGCCAGCAGCTTAGAAGGCCGGGGTGGGGCCAACGTCCTGACTTTC. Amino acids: CASSLEGRGGANVLTF.

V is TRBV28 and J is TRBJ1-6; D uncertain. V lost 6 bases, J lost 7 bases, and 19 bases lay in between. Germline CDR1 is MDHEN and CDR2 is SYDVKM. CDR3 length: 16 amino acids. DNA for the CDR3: TGTGCCAGCAGCCCTATACCGACGGTTAAGAATTCACCCCTCCACTTT. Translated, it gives CASSPIPTVKNSPLHF. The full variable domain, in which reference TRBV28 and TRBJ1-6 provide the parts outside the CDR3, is DVKVTQSSRYLVKRTGEKVFLECVQDMDHENMFWYRQDPGLGLRLIYFSYDVKMKEKGDIPEGYSVSREKKERFSLILESASTNQTSMYLCASSPIPTVKNSPLHFGNGTRLTVT.

CDR3 DNA: TGTGCCAGCGCAGGGAGGGAGTCACCCCTCCACTTT. Amino acids: CASAGRESPLHF. V gene TRBV9 combines with J gene TRBJ1-6; possibly TRBD1 for D (5 bases). Germline V gene lookup returns CDR1 SGDLS and CDR2 YYNGEE. With 7 bases removed from V and 10 bases from J, the gap between germline ends came to 12 bases. This CDR3 is built from 12 residues.

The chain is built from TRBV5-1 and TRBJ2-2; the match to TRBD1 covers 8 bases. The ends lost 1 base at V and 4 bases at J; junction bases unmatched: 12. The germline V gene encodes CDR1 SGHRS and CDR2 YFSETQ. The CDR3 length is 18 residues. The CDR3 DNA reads TGCGCCAGCAGCTTGCCGGGACAGGAGACCGCGGGCACCGGGGAGCTGTTTTTT. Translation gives CASSLPGQETAGTGELFF. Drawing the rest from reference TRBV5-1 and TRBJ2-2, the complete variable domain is KAGVTQTPRYLIKTRGQQVTLSCSPISGHRSVSWYQQTPGQGLQFLFEYFSETQRNKGNFPGRFSGRQFSNSRSEMNVSTLELGDSALYLCASSLPGQETAGTGELFFGEGSRLTVL.

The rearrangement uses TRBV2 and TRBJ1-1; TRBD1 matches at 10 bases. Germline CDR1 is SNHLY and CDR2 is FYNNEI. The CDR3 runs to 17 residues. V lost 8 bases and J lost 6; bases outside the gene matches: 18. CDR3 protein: CASRLPADRGPRAEAFF. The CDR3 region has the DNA TGTGCCAGCCGTTTACCCGCCGACAGGGGGCCTCGCGCTGAAGCTTTCTTT.

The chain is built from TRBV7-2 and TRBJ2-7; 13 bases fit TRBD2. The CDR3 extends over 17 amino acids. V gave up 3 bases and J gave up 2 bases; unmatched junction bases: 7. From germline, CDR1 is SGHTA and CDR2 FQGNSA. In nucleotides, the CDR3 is TGTGCCAGCAGCTTTGGAGGTACTAGCGGGGGGGCCTACGAGCAGTACTTC. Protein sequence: CASSFGGTSGGAYEQYF.

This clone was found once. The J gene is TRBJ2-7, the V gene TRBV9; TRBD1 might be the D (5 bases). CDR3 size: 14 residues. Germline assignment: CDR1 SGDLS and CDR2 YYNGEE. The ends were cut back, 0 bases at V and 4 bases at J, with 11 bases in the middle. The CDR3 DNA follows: TGTGCCAGCAGCGTAGATCAGGGTCCGTACGAGCAGTACTTC. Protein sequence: CASSVDQGPYEQYF.

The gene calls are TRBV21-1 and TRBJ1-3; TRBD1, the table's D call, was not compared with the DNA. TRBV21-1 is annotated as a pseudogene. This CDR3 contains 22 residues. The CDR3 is CASPGQGAQAGANRGSGNTIYF. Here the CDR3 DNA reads TGTGCCAGTCCTGGACAGGGAGCGCAAGCGGGCGCAAACCGCGGATCTGGAAACACCATATATTTT.

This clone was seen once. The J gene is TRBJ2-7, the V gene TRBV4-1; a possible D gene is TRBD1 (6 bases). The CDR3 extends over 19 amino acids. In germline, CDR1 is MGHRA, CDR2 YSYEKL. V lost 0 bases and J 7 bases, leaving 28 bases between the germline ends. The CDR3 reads CASSQDPSSAGELQREQYF. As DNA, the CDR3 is TGCGCCAGCAGCCAAGACCCGTCCTCTGCAGGGGAGCTTCAAAGGGAGCAGTACTTC.

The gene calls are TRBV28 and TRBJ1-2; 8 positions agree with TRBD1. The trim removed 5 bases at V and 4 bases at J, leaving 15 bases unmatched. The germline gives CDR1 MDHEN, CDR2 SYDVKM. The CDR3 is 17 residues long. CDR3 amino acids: CASSPQGALHFFYGYTF. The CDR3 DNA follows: TGTGCCAGCAGTCCTCAGGGGGCCCTCCATTTTTTCTATGGCTACACCTTC.

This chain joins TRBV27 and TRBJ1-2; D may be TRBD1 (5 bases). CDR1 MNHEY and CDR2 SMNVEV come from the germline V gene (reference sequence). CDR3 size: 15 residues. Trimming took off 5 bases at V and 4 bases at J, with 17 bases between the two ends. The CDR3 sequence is CASSRSGRQLYGYTF. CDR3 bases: TGTGCCAGCAGTCGGTCGGGACGGCAGCTCTATGGCTACACCTTC.

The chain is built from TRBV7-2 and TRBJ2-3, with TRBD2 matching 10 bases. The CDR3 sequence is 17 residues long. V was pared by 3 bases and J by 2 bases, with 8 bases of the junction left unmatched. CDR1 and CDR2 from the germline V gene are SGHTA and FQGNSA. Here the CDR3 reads CASSLESLAGFTDTQYF. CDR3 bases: TGTGCCAGCAGCTTGGAATCACTAGCGGGGTTCACAGATACGCAGTATTTT.

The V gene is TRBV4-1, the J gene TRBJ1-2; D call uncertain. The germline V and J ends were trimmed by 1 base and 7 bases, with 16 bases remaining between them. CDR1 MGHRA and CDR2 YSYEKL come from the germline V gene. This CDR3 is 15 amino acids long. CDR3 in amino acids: CASSQVVRRRSGYTF. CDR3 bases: TGCGCCAGCAGCCAAGTCGTCAGGCGCCGGTCTGGCTACACCTTC.

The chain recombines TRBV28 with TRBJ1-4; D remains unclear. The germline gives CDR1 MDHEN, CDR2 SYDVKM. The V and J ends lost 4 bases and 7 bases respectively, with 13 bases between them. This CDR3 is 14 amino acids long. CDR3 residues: CASSSPKAGEKLFF. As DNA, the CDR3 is TGTGCCAGCAGTTCCCCGAAGGCAGGTGAAAAACTGTTTTTT.

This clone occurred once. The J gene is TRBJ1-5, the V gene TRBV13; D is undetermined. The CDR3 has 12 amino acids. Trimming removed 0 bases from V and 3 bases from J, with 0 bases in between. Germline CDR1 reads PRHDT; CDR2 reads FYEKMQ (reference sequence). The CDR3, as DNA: TGTGCCAGCAGCTTAGGCAATCAGCCCCAGCATTTT. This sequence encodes CASSLGNQPQHF.

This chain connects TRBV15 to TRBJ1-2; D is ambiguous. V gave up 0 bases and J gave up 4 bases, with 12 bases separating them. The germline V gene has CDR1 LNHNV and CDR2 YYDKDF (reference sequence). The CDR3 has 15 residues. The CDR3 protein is CATSRDGSSIYGYTF. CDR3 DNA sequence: TGTGCCACCAGCAGAGATGGATCCTCTATCTATGGCTACACCTTC.

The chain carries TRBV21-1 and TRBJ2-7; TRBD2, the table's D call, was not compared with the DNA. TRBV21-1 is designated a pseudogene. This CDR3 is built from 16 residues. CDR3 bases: TGTGCCAGCAGCAAAGCGGCCAATGGGGGGTGCCACGAGCAGTACTTC. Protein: CASSKAANGGCHEQYF.

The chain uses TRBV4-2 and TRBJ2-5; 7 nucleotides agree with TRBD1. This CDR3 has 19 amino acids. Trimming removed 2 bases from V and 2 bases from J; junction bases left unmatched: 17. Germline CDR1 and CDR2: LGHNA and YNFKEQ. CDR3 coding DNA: TGTGCCAGCAGCCAACTCACCGCGACAGGGAGTAGGTGGCAAGAGACCCAGTACTTC. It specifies CASSQLTATGSRWQETQYF.

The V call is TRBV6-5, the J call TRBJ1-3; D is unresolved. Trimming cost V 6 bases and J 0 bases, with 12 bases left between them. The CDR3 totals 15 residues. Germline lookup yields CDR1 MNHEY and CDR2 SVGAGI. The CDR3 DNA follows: TGTGCCAGCAGCCGACGACCGTCCTCTGGAAACACCATATATTTT. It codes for CASSRRPSSGNTIYF.

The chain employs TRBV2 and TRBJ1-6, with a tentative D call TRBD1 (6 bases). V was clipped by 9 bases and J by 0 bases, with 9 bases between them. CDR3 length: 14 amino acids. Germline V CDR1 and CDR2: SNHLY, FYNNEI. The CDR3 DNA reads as TGTGCCAGTAACAGGGACTCCTATAATTCACCCCTCCACTTT. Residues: CASNRDSYNSPLHF.

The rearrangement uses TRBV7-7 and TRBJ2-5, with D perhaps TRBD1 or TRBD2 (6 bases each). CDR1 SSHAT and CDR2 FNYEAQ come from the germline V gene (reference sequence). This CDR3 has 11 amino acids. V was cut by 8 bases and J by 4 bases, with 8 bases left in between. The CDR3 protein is CASGGPETQYF. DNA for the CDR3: TGTGCCAGCGGGGGGCCAGAGACCCAGTACTTC. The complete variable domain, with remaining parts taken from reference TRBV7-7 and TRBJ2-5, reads GAGVSQSPRYKVTKRGQDVTLRCDPISSHATLYWYQQALGQGPEFLTYFNYEAQPDKSGLPSDRFSAERPEGSISTLTIQRTEQRDSAMYRCASGGPETQYFGPGTRLLVL.

The CDR3 sequence: CASSPRGHTKVDTQYF. The CDR3, as DNA: TGTGCCAGCAGCCCCCGGGGGCACACTAAAGTGGATACGCAGTATTTT. The chain links TRBV5-4 to TRBJ2-3; D tentatively reads TRBD1 or TRBD2 (6 bases each). The CDR3 has 16 residues. Per the germline V gene, CDR1 is SGHNT and CDR2 is YYREEE (reference sequence). Trimming removed 4 bases from V and 6 bases from J, with 21 bases in between.

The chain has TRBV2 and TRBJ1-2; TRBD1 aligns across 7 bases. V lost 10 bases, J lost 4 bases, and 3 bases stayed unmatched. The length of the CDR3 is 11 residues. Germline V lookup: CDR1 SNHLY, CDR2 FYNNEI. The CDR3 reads CATQGVYGYTF. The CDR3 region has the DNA TGTGCCACCCAGGGGGTCTATGGCTACACCTTC. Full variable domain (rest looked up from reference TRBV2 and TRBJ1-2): EPEVTQTPSHQVTQMGQEVILRCVPISNHLYFYWYRQILGQKVEFLVSFYNNEISEKSEIFDDQFSVERPDGSNFTLKIRSTKLEDSAMYFCATQGVYGYTFGSGTRLTVV.

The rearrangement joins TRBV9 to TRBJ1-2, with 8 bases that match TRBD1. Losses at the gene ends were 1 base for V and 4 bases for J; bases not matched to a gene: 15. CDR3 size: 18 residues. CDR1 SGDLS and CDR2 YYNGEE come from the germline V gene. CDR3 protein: CASSVFRDRPRGFYGYTF. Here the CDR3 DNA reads TGTGCCAGCAGCGTATTTCGGGACAGGCCAAGGGGGTTCTATGGCTACACCTTC.

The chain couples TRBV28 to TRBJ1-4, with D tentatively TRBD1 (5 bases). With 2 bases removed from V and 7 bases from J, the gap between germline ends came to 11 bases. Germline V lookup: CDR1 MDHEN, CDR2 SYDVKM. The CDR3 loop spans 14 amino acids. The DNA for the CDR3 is TGTGCCAGCAGTTTAAAGGACACCTTTGAAAAACTGTTTTTT. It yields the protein CASSLKDTFEKLFF.

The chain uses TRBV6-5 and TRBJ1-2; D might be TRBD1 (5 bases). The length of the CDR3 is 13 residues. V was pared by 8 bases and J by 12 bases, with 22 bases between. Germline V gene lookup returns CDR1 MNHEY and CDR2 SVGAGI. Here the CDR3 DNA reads TGTGCCAGCCACAAAGAACCCCAGGGAATCGACACCTTC. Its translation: CASHKEPQGIDTF.

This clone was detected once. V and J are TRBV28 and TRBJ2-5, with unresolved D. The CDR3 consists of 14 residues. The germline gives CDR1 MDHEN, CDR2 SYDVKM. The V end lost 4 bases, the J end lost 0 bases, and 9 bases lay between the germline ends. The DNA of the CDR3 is TGTGCCAGCAGTTCCCTGTCGGACCAAGAGACCCAGTACTTC. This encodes CASSSLSDQETQYF.

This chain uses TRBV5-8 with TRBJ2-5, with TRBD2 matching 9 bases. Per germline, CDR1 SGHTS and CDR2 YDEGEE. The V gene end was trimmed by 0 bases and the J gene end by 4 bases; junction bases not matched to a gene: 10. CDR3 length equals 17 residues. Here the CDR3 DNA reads TGTGCCAGCAGCTTGGAGGCGCGGGGGGGTAAGGGAGAGACCCAGTACTTC. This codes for CASSLEARGGKGETQYF. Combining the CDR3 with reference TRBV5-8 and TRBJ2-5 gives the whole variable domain EAGVTQSPTHLIKTRGQQATLRCSPISGHTSVYWYQQALGLGLQFLLWYDEGEERNRGNFPPRFSGRQFPNYSSELNVNALELEDSALYLCASSLEARGGKGETQYFGPGTRLLVL.

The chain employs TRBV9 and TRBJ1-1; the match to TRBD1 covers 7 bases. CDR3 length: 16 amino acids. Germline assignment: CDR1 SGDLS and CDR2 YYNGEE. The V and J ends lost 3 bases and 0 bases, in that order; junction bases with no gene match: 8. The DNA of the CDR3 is TGTGCCAGCAGCGAGGCCCCGACAGGGTTGAACACTGAAGCTTTCTTT. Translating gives CASSEAPTGLNTEAFF.

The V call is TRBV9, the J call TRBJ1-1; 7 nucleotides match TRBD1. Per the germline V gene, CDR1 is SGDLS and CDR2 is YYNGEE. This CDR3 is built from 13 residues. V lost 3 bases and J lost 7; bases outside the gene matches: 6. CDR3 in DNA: TGTGCCAGCAGCGCGGACAGGAGGGATGAAGCTTTCTTT. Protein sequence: CASSADRRDEAFF.

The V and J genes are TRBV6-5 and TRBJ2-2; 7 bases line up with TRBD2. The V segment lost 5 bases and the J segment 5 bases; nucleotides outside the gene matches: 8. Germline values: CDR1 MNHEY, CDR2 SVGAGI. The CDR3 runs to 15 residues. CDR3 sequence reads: CASSPSWRGTGELFF. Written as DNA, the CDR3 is TGTGCCAGCAGTCCCTCATGGCGGGGGACCGGGGAGCTGTTTTTT.